Following are 20 T cell receptor beta chains from one sample sequenced in a study of cytomegalovirus exposure and HLA in healthy donors. The PCR was carried out with 60 Vbeta primers and 13 Jbeta primers. The data were produced by immunoSEQ multiplex PCR, yet TCRdb's version contains in-frame clones alone and is incomplete. The repertoire holds some 200,000 clones, with roughly three quarters as singletons. The sequencing sample was made of PBMCs. The receptors were sampled from a man in his fifties in good health and CMV-seronegative.

This clone showed up just a few times. The chain links TRBV7-6 to TRBJ1-2; no reliable D call. The germline V gene encodes CDR1 SGHVS and CDR2 FNYEAQ. Trimming took 1 base from V and 2 from J, leaving 11 bases between them. CDR3 length: 15 amino acids. CDR3 sequence reads: CASSLESVRNYGYTF. The CDR3 DNA reads as TGTGCCAGCAGCTTAGAGTCGGTCCGAAACTATGGCTACACCTTC.

The V call is TRBV5-1, the J call TRBJ2-7; possibly TRBD1 for D (6 bases). Deletions cut 4 bases from V and 3 bases from J, with 11 bases between. Germline-derived CDR1 and CDR2 are SGHRS and YFSETQ. The CDR3 has 13 amino acids. CDR3 coding DNA: TGCGCCAGCAGCGTACAACAGGGCTACGAGCAGTACTTC. Amino acid sequence: CASSVQQGYEQYF.

The gene calls are TRBV6-5 and TRBJ2-1; the match to TRBD2 covers 11 bases. V shed 8 bases and J 4 bases; nucleotides not matched to a gene: 7. The CDR3 loop spans 15 amino acids. Looked up from germline, CDR1 is MNHEY and CDR2 is SVGAGI. DNA for the CDR3: TGTGCCAGCTCTCCGGGACTAGCGGCATACAATGAGCAGTTCTTC. Protein: CASSPGLAAYNEQFF.

In its sample, this clone was seen a few times. This sample also contains other DNA sequences that code for the same CDR3. This sequence joins TRBV30 and TRBJ2-5, with a possible D match to TRBD2 (5 bases). Trimming cost V 2 bases and J 5 bases, with 9 bases left between them. This CDR3 has 12 amino acids. Per germline, CDR1 GTSNPN and CDR2 SVGIG (reference sequence). CDR3 coding DNA: TGTGCCTGGAGTCGCGGCGGGGAGACCCAGTACTTC. Translating it yields CAWSRGGETQYF.

The genes are TRBV7-6 and TRBJ2-4; a possible D gene is TRBD2 (7 bases). V shed 5 bases and J shed 7 bases, with 18 bases lying between them. This CDR3 spans 15 amino acids. The germline gives CDR1 SGHVS, CDR2 FNYEAQ. The chain's CDR3 is CASSPPGGRGNIQYF. CDR3 bases: TGTGCCAGCAGCCCCCCCGGGGGGCGAGGGAACATTCAGTACTTC.

This chain uses TRBV18 with TRBJ1-5; 7 bases line up with TRBD1. V lost 1 base, J lost 1 base, and 4 bases stayed unmatched. From germline, CDR1 is KGHSH and CDR2 LQKENI. CDR3 length: 16 amino acids. The CDR3 is CASSPQGAQSNQPQHF. The CDR3 DNA is TGTGCCAGCTCACCACAGGGGGCGCAAAGCAATCAGCCCCAGCATTTT.

CDR3 loop: CASSESLDRGSEQYF. The CDR3, as DNA: TGCGCCAGCAGTGAGTCGTTGGACAGGGGGTCCGAGCAGTACTTC. The chain joins TRBV10-1 to TRBJ2-7; TRBD1 matches at 10 bases. Germline V gives CDR1 WNHNN, CDR2 SYGVQD (reference sequence). There are 15 residues in the CDR3. Losses at the gene ends were 0 bases for V and 6 bases for J; bases not matched to a gene: 5.

This chain links TRBV6-1 with TRBJ2-3, with 11 bases aligning to TRBD2. V lost 4 bases to trimming and J lost 3 bases; unmatched junction nucleotides: 3. The CDR3 covers 15 residues. In germline, CDR1 is MNHNS, CDR2 SASEGT. CDR3 bases: TGTGCCAGCAGTGTTAGACTAGCGGGAACAGATACGCAGTATTTT. Its translation is CASSVRLAGTDTQYF.

This clone was found a few times. The CDR3 sequence: CASRTGETQYF. Here the CDR3 DNA reads TGTGCCAGCAGAACAGGGGAGACCCAGTACTTC. The V call is TRBV6-6, the J call TRBJ2-5; D might be TRBD1 (6 bases). The V gene lost 6 bases and the J gene lost 5 bases, with 7 bases spanning the gap. From germline, CDR1 is MNHNY and CDR2 SVGAGI (reference sequence). The CDR3 contains 11 residues.

The rearrangement joins TRBV18 to TRBJ2-3, with D unresolved. This CDR3 has 15 amino acids. Germline lookup yields CDR1 KGHSH and CDR2 LQKENI. V lost 6 bases and J 4 bases, leaving 17 bases between the germline ends. The DNA of the CDR3 is TGTGCCAGCTCCCCTATGGCTAGTTTATCAGATACGCAGTATTTT. Its protein product is CASSPMASLSDTQYF.

V and J are TRBV29-1 and TRBJ2-3; D unresolved. The CDR3 sequence is 11 residues long. Per germline, CDR1 SQVTM and CDR2 ANQGSEA. V was trimmed by 4 bases and J by 3 bases, leaving 5 bases between them. CDR3 in amino acids: CSVAQTDTQYF. The CDR3 DNA is TGCAGCGTTGCACAGACAGATACGCAGTATTTT.

This clone occurred once. The chain employs TRBV5-4 and TRBJ2-2; the match to TRBD1 covers 8 bases. The CDR3 sequence is 14 residues long. Germline CDR1 is SGHNT and CDR2 is YYREEE (reference sequence). The trim removed 4 bases at V and 4 bases at J, leaving 3 bases unmatched. The CDR3 sequence: CASSLDRGTGELFF. The CDR3 DNA reads as TGTGCCAGCAGCCTAGACAGGGGCACCGGGGAGCTGTTTTTT.

This chain links TRBV5-6 with TRBJ1-2, with a possible D match to TRBD1 (6 bases). The ends were cut back, 3 bases at V and 4 bases at J, with 13 bases in the middle. From germline, CDR1 is SGHDT and CDR2 YYEEEE. The CDR3 totals 14 residues. The CDR3 region is CASSSADRPYGYTF. The CDR3 bases are TGTGCCAGCAGCTCCGCGGACAGACCCTATGGCTACACCTTC.

The chain combines TRBV19 with TRBJ2-2; D is perhaps TRBD2 (6 bases). The length of the CDR3 is 14 residues. The V end lost 8 bases, the J end lost 3 bases, and 13 bases lay between the germline ends. The germline gives CDR1 LNHDA, CDR2 SQIVND (reference sequence). CDR3: CASGSGRDTGELFF. Here the CDR3 DNA reads TGTGCCAGTGGTAGCGGTAGAGACACCGGGGAGCTGTTTTTT. Full variable domain (outside the CDR3, taken from reference TRBV19 and TRBJ2-2): DGGITQSPKYLFRKEGQNVTLSCEQNLNHDAMYWYRQDPGQGLRLIYYSQIVNDFQKGDIAEGYSVSREKKESFPLTVTSAQKNPTAFYLCASGSGRDTGELFFGEGSRLTVL.

The rearrangement uses TRBV5-1 and TRBJ2-3, with 11 bases matching TRBD2. This CDR3 is 16 amino acids long. J lost 0 bases, V lost 6 bases, and 6 bases had no gene match. Germline V gene sequence: CDR1 SGHRS, CDR2 YFSETQ. DNA for the CDR3: TGCGCCAGCACCATGACTAGCGGGACAAGCACAGATACGCAGTATTTT. Translating it yields CASTMTSGTSTDTQYF.

Here the CDR3 reads CASSFTGTDSGANVLTF. DNA for the CDR3: TGTGCCAGCAGCTTTACCGGGACAGACAGTGGGGCCAACGTCCTGACTTTC. The V call is TRBV5-5, the J call TRBJ2-6; 7 positions agree with TRBD1. V lost 2 bases to trimming and J lost 3 bases; unmatched junction nucleotides: 8. Germline V lookup: CDR1 SGHKS, CDR2 YYEKEE (reference sequence). This CDR3 spans 17 amino acids. Supplemented by reference TRBV5-5 and TRBJ2-6, the full variable domain reads DAGVTQSPTHLIKTRGQQVTLRCSPISGHKSVSWYQQVLGQGPQFIFQYYEKEERGRGNFPDRFSARQFPNYSSELNVNALLLGDSALYLCASSFTGTDSGANVLTFGAGSRLTVL.

V gene TRBV6-5 combines with J gene TRBJ2-3; 10 nucleotides match TRBD1. Germline lookup yields CDR1 MNHEY and CDR2 SVGAGI. V dropped 7 bases and J dropped 4; count of bases not matched to a gene: 8. The CDR3 runs 15 residues. The CDR3 DNA is TGTGCCAGCACGAGAGACAGGGGGCAGGCAGATACGCAGTATTTT. It is translated as CASTRDRGQADTQYF.

The CDR3 loop reads CASSFTGDTEAFF. The CDR3 nucleotides are TGTGCCAGCAGTTTTACAGGGGACACTGAAGCTTTCTTT. The genes are TRBV7-3 and TRBJ1-1; 7 nucleotides align to TRBD1. Germline CDR1 SGHTA, CDR2 FQGTGA. The CDR3 runs to 13 residues. V dropped 6 bases and J dropped 3; count of bases not matched to a gene: 4.

This clone was counted only a few times. The chain has TRBV4-1 and TRBJ2-1, with 9 bases lining up with TRBD2. V dropped 2 bases and J dropped 5; count of bases not matched to a gene: 7. In germline, CDR1 is MGHRA, CDR2 YSYEKL. This CDR3 comprises 16 residues. The CDR3 region has the DNA TGCGCCAGCAGCCAATTCTCGGGACTAGCAGACAATGAGCAGTTCTTC. Protein sequence: CASSQFSGLADNEQFF.

This chain joins TRBV2 and TRBJ1-2; 9 positions agree with TRBD1. There are 13 residues in the CDR3. Looked up from germline, CDR1 is SNHLY and CDR2 is FYNNEI. V was pared by 8 bases and J by 4 bases, with 5 bases of the junction left unmatched. The CDR3 loop is CASSRDRVYGYTF. CDR3 DNA sequence: TGTGCCAGCTCCCGGGACAGGGTCTATGGCTACACCTTC.